The clone carrying this TCR beta chain was seen ten or more times. What it binds is unknown. These data are taken from a study of response to subunit inactivated influenza vaccine. Study results and caveats: Authors suggested each seasonal influenza vaccination recruits few new T cells.

TCRdb used MiXCR to reprocess the RT-PCR reads, holding one entry per CDR3 protein. The profile shows about 500,000 distinct CDR3 sequences, more than 15% of them singletons. Trimming removed 4 bases from V and 2 bases from J, with 17 bases in between. The CDR3 runs 17 residues. Germline V gives CDR1 MNHEY, CDR2 SVGEGT. The sample consisted of CD4+ T cells sorted from PBMCs, taken less than 30 months after vaccination. This clonotype was obtained from a man between 50 and 69 years old who received an inactivated influenza vaccine. The chain carries TRBV6-2 or TRBV6-3 and TRBJ1-4; D remains ambiguous. The CDR3 loop reads CASSSPSTNSTNEKLFF. The CDR3 DNA sequence: TGTGCCAGCAGTTCCCCCAGCACGAATTCCACTAATGAAAAACTGTTTTTT.